The following is a T cell receptor beta chain sequence with its context. No cognate antigen has been identified for it. Base quality data are lacking; no much larger clone is found one base away. From the cysteine through the phenylalanine, the CDR3 covers 16 amino acids. Just CDR3 DNA is preserved here, 48 bases in frame from base 1. From a lookup of the germline V gene, CDR1 and CDR2 are MGHRA and YSYEKL. Relative to germline, V is 4 bases shorter and J is 0 bases shorter, with 13 bases between their ends. The data stem from a study of shared clonotypes between healthy human individuals (dated by TCRdb to the early 2020s). The study in broad terms: The cohort comprised a couple of women and a few men aged 18 to 49 years. For each donor, CD4 naive and CD4 memory were each run on three plates, CD8 naive on two plates, and CD8 memory on one plate. To estimate repertoire size and how much clonotype sharing occurs between individuals, the study deeply sequenced the blood TCR repertoires of several healthy adults. Libraries were prepared and TCR repertoires were sequenced by different laboratories using diverse techniques, in order to increase sequencing depth and limit assay-specific biases. Leukapheresis yielded between about 0.9 and 9 billion PBMCs per donor. Broad study findings and their caveats: Higher generation probabilities were observed for clonotypes shared by all four sorted-subset donors than for non-shared clonotypes. Larger estimated clonotype richness was generally found for naive subsets than for memory subsets. When a few donors were compared, the shared fraction of clonotypes was about 5.5% for naive CD4, roughly 3.3% for naive CD8, more than 2% for memory CD4, and less than 0.5% for memory CD8. Pairwise subsampling led to the expectation that sequencing depth would affect the degree of clonotype sharing among donors. Sampling was restricted to blood, and TCR repertoires in tissues likely differ from the TCR repertoires found in blood. Incomplete sequencing was indicated by rarefaction of sorted-subset datasets, despite the large sequencing depth. The genetic and exposure-history diversity represented was limited by the small number of donors.

Using the deep immunoSEQ assay, TCR CDR3 regions were amplified from genomic DNA by multiplex PCR. Extracted genomic DNA from each cell subset was spread evenly across all wells of several immunoSEQ 96-well plates, with each plate serving as a replicate. For sorted subsets, each replicate PCR was loaded with about 0.2 ug genomic DNA, equivalent to approximately 27,000 T cell genomes. Purified libraries were quantified with a Qubit 3.0 fluorometer, sized on a Bioanalyzer 2100, and re-quantified with the KAPA Library Quantification kit. Every immunoSEQ 96-well plate was sequenced on a separate single-read 150-cycle Illumina NextSeq 550 flow cell. Under the source paper's analysis protocol: The immunoSEQ output contained only junctional sequences without quality scores, so filtering could not match that applied to full-length reads. To assign V/J genes and CDR3, sequences were annotated against IMGT germline references using PyIR, a Python wrapper for IgBLAST v1.9. Any read was removed if the V/J assignment was weak (E-value above 1e-6), the CDR3 was missing, or the read contained stop codons, out-of-frame junctions, or ambiguous translated residues. V3J clonotypes were defined as sequences sharing the same inferred V gene, J gene, and CDR3 amino acid sequence. The percentage overlap between two repertoires was calculated by dividing the number of shared unique clonotypes by the size of the smaller repertoire. RTK rarefaction, the Chao1 estimator, and Recon v2.1 estimates of unobserved clonotypes were used to assess repertoire richness. For all TCRbeta clonotypes obtained by the gDNA method from four donors, generation probabilities were computed with OLGA. Held by TCRdb, this immuneACCESS table contains in-frame sequences only and omits some clones. Under half of the omission traces to an unresolved V gene where checked; the cause of the rest is unknown. V, J and clone size were drawn from that table, and D and trimming were deduced from the DNA. This sample gives about 2.5 million clones in total; about nine tenths of them show up just once. 0.37% of the sample is taken by the ten largest.

The donors were healthy, HIV-negative adults who had no recently reported acute infections or vaccinations. Only Caucasian adults living in Nashville, Tennessee, USA were represented among the donors. CD4+ T cells were enriched through magnetic negative selection, after which naive cells were positively selected on CD45RA and the remaining negative fraction served as the memory subset. After blood collection by leukapheresis, PBMCs were isolated using Ficoll-Histopaque density gradient centrifugation and then cryopreserved in the vapor phase of liquid nitrogen. Purity and quantity of every magnetically sorted T cell population were checked by analytical flow cytometry. Genomic DNA was isolated from each sorted fraction and quantified by UV absorbance on a Nanodrop 2000c.

Sequencing was carried out using naive CD4+ T cells from PBMCs. The sample's cell subset or site label, in plain terms: CD45RA+ positively selected. The V and J segments used are TRBV4-1 and TRBJ2-1; possibly the D gene is TRBD2, per 5 matching bases. This TCR was sampled from a man aged 18 to 35 in good health. Some clones in this sample may be carry-over from other donors' samples. The nucleotide sequence reads TGCGCCAGCAGCCCATCTACTAGTAACTCCTACAATGAGCAGTTCTTC. This gives the protein CASSPSTSNSYNEQFF.